The 15 T cell receptor beta chains listed next were all sequenced from one sample in a study of T cells expressing NK-cell markers. TCRdb reanalyzed the 5' RACE reads and collapses them to one entry per CDR3 protein, without DNA. Here the sample table reports fewer than 200,000 distinct CDR3 sequences. Sequenced sample: blood T cells: a sorted CD56 or NKG2C T cell subset, CD4+ or CD8+ T cells, or bulk PBMC T cells (not recorded which). The receptors originated from a woman aged 18 to 69 in good health.

The V call is TRBV2, the J call TRBJ2-7. This CDR3 is 14 amino acids long. Germline V gene data show CDR1 as SNHLY and CDR2 as FYNNEI. The CDR3: CASSDLHIAYEQYF.

The chain links TRBV12-3 or TRBV12-4 to TRBJ1-5. The CDR3 runs to 16 residues. The CDR3 loop is CASSLAGVLSHQPQHF.

The genes are TRBV7-2 and TRBJ2-3; TCRdb's assignment of TRBD2 cannot be checked, as there is no DNA. Germline V gives CDR1 SGHTA, CDR2 FQGNSA. The CDR3 consists of 17 residues. CDR3 residues: CASSLPWTSGSTDTQYF.

The chain recombines TRBV7-9 with TRBJ1-3; TCRdb's assignment of TRBD1 cannot be checked, as there is no DNA. The CDR3 consists of 15 residues. CDR1 is SEHNR and CDR2 is FQNEAQ in the germline V gene (reference sequence). CDR3 region: CASSLRGQSGNTIYF. Full variable domain (missing parts from reference TRBV7-9 and TRBJ1-3): DTGVSQNPRHKITKRGQNVTFRCDPISEHNRLYWYRQTLGQGPEFLTYFQNEAQLEKSRLLSDRFSAERPKGSFSTLEIQRTEQGDSAMYLCASSLRGQSGNTIYFGEGSWLTVV.

The rearrangement joins TRBV7-3 to TRBJ2-5; TCRdb designates TRBD1, a call that cannot be tested without DNA. The CDR3 length is 13 residues. Germline V gene sequence: CDR1 SGHTA, CDR2 FQGTGA. The CDR3 loop reads CASSRGQSETQYF.

The CDR3 protein is CASSTGQRKFF. V usage is TRBV6-6 and J usage is TRBJ2-1; the D gene TCRdb calls, TRBD1, cannot be checked with no DNA. The CDR3 has 11 residues. Germline loops: CDR1 MNHNY, CDR2 SVGAGI (reference sequence).

The chain employs TRBV29-1 and TRBJ2-7; lacking DNA, the TRBD2 call made by TCRdb goes unchecked. Germline V gives CDR1 SQVTM, CDR2 ANQGSEA. There are 15 residues in the CDR3. The CDR3 is CSVGAHPGTSAEQYF.

The J gene is TRBJ1-2, the V gene TRBV6-1; absent DNA, TCRdb's TRBD1 call cannot be checked. This CDR3 has 15 amino acids. Germline lookup yields CDR1 MNHNS and CDR2 SASEGT. Here the CDR3 reads CATSSRTGGVYGYTF.

This chain uses TRBV5-1 with TRBJ1-6; lacking DNA, the TRBD1 call made by TCRdb goes unchecked. The CDR3 spans 14 residues. Germline V CDR1 and CDR2: SGHRS, YFSETQ. CDR3 amino acids: CASSRQGNNSPLHF. Variable domain in full (rest from reference TRBV5-1 and TRBJ1-6): KAGVTQTPRYLIKTRGQQVTLSCSPISGHRSVSWYQQTPGQGLQFLFEYFSETQRNKGNFPGRFSGRQFSNSRSEMNVSTLELGDSALYLCASSRQGNNSPLHFGNGTRLTVT.

This chain joins TRBV6-2 or TRBV6-3 and TRBJ2-1; as DNA is missing, the TRBD1 call by TCRdb cannot be tested. The CDR3 has 15 amino acids. Germline-derived CDR1 and CDR2 are MNHEY and SVGEGT. The CDR3 region is CASSYRGVKDNEQFF.

V is TRBV5-8 and J is TRBJ2-5; TCRdb gives TRBD2 as the D gene, but with no DNA this cannot be confirmed. The germline CDR1 and CDR2 sequences are SGHTS and YDEGEE. This CDR3 spans 16 amino acids. The CDR3 loop is CASSEVAGEPRETQYF. Full variable domain (rest looked up from reference TRBV5-8 and TRBJ2-5): EAGVTQSPTHLIKTRGQQATLRCSPISGHTSVYWYQQALGLGLQFLLWYDEGEERNRGNFPPRFSGRQFPNYSSELNVNALELEDSALYLCASSEVAGEPRETQYFGPGTRLLVL.

The chain is built from TRBV5-1 and TRBJ2-5. The length of the CDR3 is 14 residues. Germline assignment: CDR1 SGHRS and CDR2 YFSETQ. CDR3 amino acids: CASSLVGVQETQYF.

The rearrangement uses TRBV10-3 and TRBJ1-1; TCRdb calls TRBD1, which cannot be checked without DNA. Germline CDR1 reads ENHRY; CDR2 reads SYGVKD. The length of the CDR3 is 13 residues. The CDR3 reads CAISGPTGGEAFF.

The rearrangement uses TRBV20-1 and TRBJ2-2; the D call from TCRdb, TRBD1, cannot be confirmed without DNA. The germline V gene has CDR1 DFQATT and CDR2 SNEGSKA (reference sequence). CDR3 length: 15 amino acids. The CDR3 reads CSARGRWGGTGELFF.

The chain has TRBV6-1 and TRBJ1-5; without DNA, the TCRdb call of TRBD1 cannot be checked. The CDR3 has 13 amino acids. CDR1 is MNHNS, CDR2 SASEGT, per germline. CDR3 sequence: CASSGTGNQPQHF.